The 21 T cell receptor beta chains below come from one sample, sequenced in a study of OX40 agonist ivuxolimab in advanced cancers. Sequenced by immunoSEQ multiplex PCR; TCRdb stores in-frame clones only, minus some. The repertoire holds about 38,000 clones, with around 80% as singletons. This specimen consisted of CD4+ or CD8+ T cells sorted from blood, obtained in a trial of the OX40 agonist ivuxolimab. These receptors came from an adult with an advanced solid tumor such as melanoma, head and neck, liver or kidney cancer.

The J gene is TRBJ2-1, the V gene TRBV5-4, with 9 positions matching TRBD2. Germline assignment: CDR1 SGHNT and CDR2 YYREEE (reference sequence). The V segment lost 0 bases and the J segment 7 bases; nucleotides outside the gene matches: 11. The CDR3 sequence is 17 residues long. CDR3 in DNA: TGTGCCAGCAGCTTGGCCTTAGTCTCTAGCGGGAATAATGAGCAGTTCTTC. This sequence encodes CASSLALVSSGNNEQFF.

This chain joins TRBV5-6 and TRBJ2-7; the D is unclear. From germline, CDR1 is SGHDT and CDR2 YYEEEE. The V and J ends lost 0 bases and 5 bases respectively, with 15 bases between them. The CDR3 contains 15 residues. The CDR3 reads CASSLGPLNVNEQYF. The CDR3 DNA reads TGTGCCAGCAGCTTGGGTCCCCTTAACGTGAACGAGCAGTACTTC.

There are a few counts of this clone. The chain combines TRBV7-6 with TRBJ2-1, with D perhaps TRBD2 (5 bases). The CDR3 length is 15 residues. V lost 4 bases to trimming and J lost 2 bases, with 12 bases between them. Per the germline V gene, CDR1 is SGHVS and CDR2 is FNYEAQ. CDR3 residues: CASSSRRSAYNEQFF. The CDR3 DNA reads TGTGCCAGCAGCTCAAGGAGGTCGGCCTACAATGAGCAGTTCTTC.

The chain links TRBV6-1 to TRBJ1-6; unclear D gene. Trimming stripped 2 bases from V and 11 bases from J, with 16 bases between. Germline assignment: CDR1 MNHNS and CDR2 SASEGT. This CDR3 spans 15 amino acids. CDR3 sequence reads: CASSERVSTGTPLHF. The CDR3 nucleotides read TGTGCCAGCAGTGAAAGGGTCAGTACGGGGACACCCCTCCACTTT.

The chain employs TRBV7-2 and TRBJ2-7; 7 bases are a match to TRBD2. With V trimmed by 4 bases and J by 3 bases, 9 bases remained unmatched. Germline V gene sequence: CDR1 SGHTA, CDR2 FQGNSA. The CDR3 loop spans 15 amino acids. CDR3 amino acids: CASSSTAGTNYEQYF. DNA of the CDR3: TGTGCCAGCAGCTCGACGGCCGGGACTAACTACGAGCAGTACTTC.

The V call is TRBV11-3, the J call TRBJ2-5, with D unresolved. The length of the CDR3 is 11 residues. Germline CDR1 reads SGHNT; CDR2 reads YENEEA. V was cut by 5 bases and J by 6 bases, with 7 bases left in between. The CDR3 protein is CASSKGKTQYF. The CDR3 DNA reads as TGTGCCAGCAGCAAAGGGAAGACCCAGTACTTC.

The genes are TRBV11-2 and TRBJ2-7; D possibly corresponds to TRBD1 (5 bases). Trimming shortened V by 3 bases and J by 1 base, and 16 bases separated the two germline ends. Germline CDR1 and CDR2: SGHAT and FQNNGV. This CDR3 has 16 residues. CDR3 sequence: CASSFNRIPQSYEQYF. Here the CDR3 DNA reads TGTGCCAGCAGCTTTAACAGGATTCCCCAATCCTACGAGCAGTACTTC.

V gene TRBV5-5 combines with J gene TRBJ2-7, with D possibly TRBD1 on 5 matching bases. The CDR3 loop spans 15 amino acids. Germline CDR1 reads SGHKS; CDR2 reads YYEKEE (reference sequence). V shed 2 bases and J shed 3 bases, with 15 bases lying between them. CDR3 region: CASSLAPGQNYEQYF. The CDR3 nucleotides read TGTGCCAGCAGCTTAGCACCAGGACAAAACTACGAGCAGTACTTC.

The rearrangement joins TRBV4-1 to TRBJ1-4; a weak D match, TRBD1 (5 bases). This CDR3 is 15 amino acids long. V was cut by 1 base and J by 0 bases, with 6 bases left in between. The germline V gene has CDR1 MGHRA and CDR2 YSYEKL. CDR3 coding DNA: TGCGCCAGCAGCCAAGGGACAACAACTAATGAAAAACTGTTTTTT. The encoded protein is CASSQGTTTNEKLFF.

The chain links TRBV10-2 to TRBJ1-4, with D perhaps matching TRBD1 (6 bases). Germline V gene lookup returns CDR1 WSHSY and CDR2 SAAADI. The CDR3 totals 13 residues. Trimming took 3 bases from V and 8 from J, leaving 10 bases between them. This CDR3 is CASSDRGGEKLFF. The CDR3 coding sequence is TGCGCCAGCAGTGACAGGGGTGGCGAAAAACTGTTTTTT.

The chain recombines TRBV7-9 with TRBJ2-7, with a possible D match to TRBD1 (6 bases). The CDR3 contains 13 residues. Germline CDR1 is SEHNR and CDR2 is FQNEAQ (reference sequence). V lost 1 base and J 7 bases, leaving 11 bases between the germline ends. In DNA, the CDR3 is TGTGCCAGCAGCTTAGGGCAGGGGAAAGAGCAGTACTTC. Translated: CASSLGQGKEQYF.

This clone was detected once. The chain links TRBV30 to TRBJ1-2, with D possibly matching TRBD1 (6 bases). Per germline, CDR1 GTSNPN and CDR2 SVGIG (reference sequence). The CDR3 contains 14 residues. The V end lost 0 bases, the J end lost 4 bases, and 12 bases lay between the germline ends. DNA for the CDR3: TGTGCCTGGAGTGTTGGGGGGCGCGTCTATGGCTACACCTTC. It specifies CAWSVGGRVYGYTF.

The CDR3 region is CASRRESQVNQPQHF. The CDR3 DNA sequence: TGTGCCAGTAGAAGAGAATCACAGGTAAATCAGCCCCAGCATTTT. The J gene is TRBJ1-5, the V gene TRBV19; D might be TRBD1 (5 bases). This CDR3 has 15 amino acids. The ends were cut back, 6 bases at V and 4 bases at J, with 16 bases in the middle. Germline values: CDR1 LNHDA, CDR2 SQIVND (reference sequence).

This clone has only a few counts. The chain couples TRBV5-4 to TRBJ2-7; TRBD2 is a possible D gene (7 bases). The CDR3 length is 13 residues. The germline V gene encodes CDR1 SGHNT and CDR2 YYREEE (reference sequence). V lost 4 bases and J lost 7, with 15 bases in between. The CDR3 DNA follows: TGTGCCAGCAGCCGACCAAGGGGGGGTGAGCAGTACTTC. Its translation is CASSRPRGGEQYF.

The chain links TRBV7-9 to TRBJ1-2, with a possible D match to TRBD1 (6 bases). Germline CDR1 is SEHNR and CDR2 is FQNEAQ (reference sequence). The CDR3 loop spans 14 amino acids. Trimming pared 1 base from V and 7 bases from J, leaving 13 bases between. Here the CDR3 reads CASSLVSPGVGYTF. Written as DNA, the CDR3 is TGTGCCAGCAGCTTAGTGAGTCCAGGGGTTGGCTACACCTTC.

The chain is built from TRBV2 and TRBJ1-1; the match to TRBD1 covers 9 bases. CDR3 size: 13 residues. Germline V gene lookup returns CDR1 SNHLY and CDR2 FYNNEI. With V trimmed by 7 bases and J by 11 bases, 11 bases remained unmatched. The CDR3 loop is CASMRGQGIIAFF. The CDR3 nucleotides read TGTGCCAGCATGAGGGGACAGGGTATAATCGCTTTCTTT.

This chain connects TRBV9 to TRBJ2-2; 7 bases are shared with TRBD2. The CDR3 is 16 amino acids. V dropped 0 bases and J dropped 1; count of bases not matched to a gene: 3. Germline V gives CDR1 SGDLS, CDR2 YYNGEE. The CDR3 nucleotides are TGTGCCAGCAGCGTAGTGGGGAGGGGGAACACCGGGGAGCTGTTTTTT. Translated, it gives CASSVVGRGNTGELFF.

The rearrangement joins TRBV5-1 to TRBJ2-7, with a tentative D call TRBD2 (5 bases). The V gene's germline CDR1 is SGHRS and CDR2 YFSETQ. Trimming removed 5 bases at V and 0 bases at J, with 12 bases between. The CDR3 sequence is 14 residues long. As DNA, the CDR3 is TGCGCCAGCAGATCCGGTGGGAGCTCCTACGAGCAGTACTTC. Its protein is CASRSGGSSYEQYF.

The CDR3 DNA is TGTGCCAGCAGCGTTACAGGGTTCCCCTCCTACGAGCAGTACTTC. Its translation: CASSVTGFPSYEQYF. The V gene is TRBV6-1, the J gene TRBJ2-7; possibly TRBD1 for D (6 bases). Germline CDR1 reads MNHNS; CDR2 reads SASEGT. V lost 6 bases to trimming and J lost 0 bases, with 15 bases between them. The CDR3 loop spans 15 amino acids.

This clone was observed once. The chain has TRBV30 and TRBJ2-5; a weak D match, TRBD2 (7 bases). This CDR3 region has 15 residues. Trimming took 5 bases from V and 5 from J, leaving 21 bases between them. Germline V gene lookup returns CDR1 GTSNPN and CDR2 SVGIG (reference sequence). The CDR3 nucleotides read TGTGCCTGGGACGTTAGTCTACAGGGAGGGGAGACCCAGTACTTC. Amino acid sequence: CAWDVSLQGGETQYF.

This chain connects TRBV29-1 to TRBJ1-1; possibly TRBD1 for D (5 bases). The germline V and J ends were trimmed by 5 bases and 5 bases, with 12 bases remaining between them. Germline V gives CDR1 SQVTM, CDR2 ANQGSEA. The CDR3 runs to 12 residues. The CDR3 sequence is CSVYTPGTEAFF. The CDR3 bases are TGCAGCGTTTACACCCCAGGGACTGAAGCTTTCTTT.